Given below is one T cell receptor beta chain in context. Its antigen is undetermined. This CDR3 contains 15 residues. V gave up 4 bases and J gave up 5 bases, with 15 bases separating them. The data stem from a study of CD8 T cells in ankylosing spondylitis. Study outcomes and limitations: A number of the motif variants had already been described in reactive arthritis synovial fluid and blood. Seemingly characteristic of ankylosing spondylitis blood was a TCR beta motif consisting of about 8 highly homologous variants.

The TCR beta libraries were generated through quantitative 5'-RACE incorporating molecular barcodes. TCRdb re-called the 5' RACE reads with MiXCR, one entry per CDR3 protein. The sample has about 800,000 distinct CDR3 sequences; about 10% are singletons. The receptor was derived from a male donor with ankylosing spondylitis. The sample was blood, either unsorted or a sorted T cell fraction (not recorded which). This sequence joins TRBV12-3 or TRBV12-4 and TRBJ1-5; D is unclear. The DNA of the CDR3 is TGTGCCAGCAGTTCGATGGACCTCGGGGATCAGCCCCAGCATTTT. Translation gives CASSSMDLGDQPQHF.